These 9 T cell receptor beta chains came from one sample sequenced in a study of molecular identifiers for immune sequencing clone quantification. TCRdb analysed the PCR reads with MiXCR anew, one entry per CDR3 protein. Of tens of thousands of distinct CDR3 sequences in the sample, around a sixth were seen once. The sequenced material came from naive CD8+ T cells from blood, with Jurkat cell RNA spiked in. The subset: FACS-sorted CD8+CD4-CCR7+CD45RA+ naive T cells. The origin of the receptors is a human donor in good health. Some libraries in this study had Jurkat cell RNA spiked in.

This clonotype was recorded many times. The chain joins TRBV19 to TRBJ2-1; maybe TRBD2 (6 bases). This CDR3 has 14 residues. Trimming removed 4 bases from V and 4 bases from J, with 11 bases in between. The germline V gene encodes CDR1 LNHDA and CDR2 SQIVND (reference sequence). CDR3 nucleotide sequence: TGTGCCAGTAGTACAGCGGGTCCTTACAATGAGCAGTTCTTC. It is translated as CASSTAGPYNEQFF.

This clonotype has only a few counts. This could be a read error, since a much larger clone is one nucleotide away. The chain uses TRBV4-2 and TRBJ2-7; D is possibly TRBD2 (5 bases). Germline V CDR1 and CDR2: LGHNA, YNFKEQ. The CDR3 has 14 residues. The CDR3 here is CAGSQDWGELEQYF. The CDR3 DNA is TGTGCCGGCAGCCAAGATTGGGGAGAACTTGAGCAGTACTTC.

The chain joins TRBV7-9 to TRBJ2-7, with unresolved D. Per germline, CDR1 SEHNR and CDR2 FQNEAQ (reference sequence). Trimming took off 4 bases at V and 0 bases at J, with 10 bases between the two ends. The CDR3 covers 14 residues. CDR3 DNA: TGTGCCAGCAGCTCCCCCCTCAGCTCCTACGAGCAGTACTTC. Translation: CASSSPLSSYEQYF.

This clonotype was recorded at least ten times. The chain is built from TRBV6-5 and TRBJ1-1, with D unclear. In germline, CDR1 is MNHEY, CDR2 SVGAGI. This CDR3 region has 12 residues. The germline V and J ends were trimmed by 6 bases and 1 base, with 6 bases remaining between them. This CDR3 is CASRAQNTEAFF. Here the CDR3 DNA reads TGTGCCAGCAGAGCACAGAACACTGAAGCTTTCTTT.

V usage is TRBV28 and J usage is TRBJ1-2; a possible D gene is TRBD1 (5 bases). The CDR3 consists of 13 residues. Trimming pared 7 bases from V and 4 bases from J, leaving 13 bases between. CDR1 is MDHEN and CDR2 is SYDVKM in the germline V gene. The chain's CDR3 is CASNGRGGYGYTF. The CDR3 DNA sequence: TGTGCCAGCAACGGAAGGGGAGGCTATGGCTACACCTTC.

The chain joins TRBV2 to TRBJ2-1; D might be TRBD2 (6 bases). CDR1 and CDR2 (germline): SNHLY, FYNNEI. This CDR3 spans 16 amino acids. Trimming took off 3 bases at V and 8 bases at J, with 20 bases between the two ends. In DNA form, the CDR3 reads TGTGCCAGCAGTGAGGTAACGGGAGTGGCCCACTATGAGCAGTTCTTC. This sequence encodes CASSEVTGVAHYEQFF.

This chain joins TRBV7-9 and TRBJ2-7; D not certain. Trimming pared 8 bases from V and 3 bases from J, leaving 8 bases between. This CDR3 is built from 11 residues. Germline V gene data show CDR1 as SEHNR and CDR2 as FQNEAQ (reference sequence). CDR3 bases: TGTGCCAGCGCAGGTAACTACGAGCAGTACTTC. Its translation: CASAGNYEQYF.

The CDR3 coding sequence is TGTGCCAGTAGTATTATCCCTGCCTCGGAGACCCAGTACTTC. Amino acid sequence: CASSIIPASETQYF. The rearrangement uses TRBV19 and TRBJ2-5, with D unresolved. Trimming took off 3 bases at V and 5 bases at J, with 13 bases between the two ends. CDR1 LNHDA and CDR2 SQIVND come from the germline V gene (reference sequence). The CDR3 runs 14 residues.

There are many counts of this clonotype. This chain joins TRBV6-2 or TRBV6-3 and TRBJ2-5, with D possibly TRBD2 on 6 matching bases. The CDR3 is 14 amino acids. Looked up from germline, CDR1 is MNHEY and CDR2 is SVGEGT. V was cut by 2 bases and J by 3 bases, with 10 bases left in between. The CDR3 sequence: CASSYGGYKETQYF. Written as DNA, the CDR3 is TGTGCCAGCAGTTACGGGGGGTATAAAGAGACCCAGTACTTC.